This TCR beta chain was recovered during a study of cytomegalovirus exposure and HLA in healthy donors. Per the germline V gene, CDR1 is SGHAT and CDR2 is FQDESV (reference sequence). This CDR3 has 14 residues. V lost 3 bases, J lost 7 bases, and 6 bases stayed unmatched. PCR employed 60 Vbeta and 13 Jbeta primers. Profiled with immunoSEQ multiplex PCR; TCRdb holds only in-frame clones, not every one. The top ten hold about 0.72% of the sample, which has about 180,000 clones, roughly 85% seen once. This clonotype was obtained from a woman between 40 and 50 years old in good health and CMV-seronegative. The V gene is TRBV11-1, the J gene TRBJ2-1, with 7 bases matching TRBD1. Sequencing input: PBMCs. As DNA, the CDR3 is TGTGCCAGCAGCTTCTTGACAGGGAATAATGAGCAGTTCTTC. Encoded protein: CASSFLTGNNEQFF.